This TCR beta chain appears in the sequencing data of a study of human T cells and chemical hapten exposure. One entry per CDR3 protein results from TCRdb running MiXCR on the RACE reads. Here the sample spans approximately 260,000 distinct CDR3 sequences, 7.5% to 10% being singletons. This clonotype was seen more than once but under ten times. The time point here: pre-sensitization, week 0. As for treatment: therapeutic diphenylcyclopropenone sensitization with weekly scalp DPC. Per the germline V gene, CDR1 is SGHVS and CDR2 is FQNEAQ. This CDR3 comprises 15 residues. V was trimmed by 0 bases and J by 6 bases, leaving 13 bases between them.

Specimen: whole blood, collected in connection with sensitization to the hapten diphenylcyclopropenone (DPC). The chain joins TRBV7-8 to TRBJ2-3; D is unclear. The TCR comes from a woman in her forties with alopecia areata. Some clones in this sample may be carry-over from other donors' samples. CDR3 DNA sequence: TGTGCCAGCAGCTTAGCGATGGCAGTGAGGGATACGCAGTATTTT. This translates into CASSLAMAVRDTQYF.